The clone carrying this T cell receptor beta chain was recorded many times. Expressed TCRB transcripts were sequenced, since all the RNA that had been isolated was reverse transcribed. This table comes from immunoSEQ multiplex PCR, and its TCRdb copy is limited to in-frame clones, with some not included. The sample holds about 130,000 clones, about 8.7% seen once. J gave up 3 bases and V 6 bases, and 13 bases lay outside the gene matches. This CDR3 comprises 15 residues. Germline V gene lookup returns CDR1 SQVTM and CDR2 ANQGSEA. Markers CD45RO/CCR7/CD25/CD127/CD95/CD27 served to sort CD4+ naive, central memory, regulatory and stem cell-like memory cells. The entry originates in a study of beta chain features in type 1 diabetes.

This sequence was found in a man aged 18 to 35 in good health. This chain joins TRBV29-1 and TRBJ2-7; 8 nucleotides agree with TRBD2. Sequenced input: central memory CD4+ T cells from blood. The CDR3 coding sequence is TGCAGCGTCCTAAAACTAGCGGACAGAGACTACGAGCAGTACTTC. Translation gives CSVLKLADRDYEQYF.